This is a list of T cell receptor beta chains from one sample in a study. TCRdb analysed the RT-PCR reads with MiXCR anew, one entry per CDR3 protein. The repertoire holds fewer than 800,000 distinct CDR3 sequences, with 12% to 15% as singletons. The specimen was memory CD4+ T cells from blood. The receptors stem from a female donor in good health, serving as a healthy control. Each CDR3 is given with its conserved first and last residue. D genes are given only for firm matches. Clone size, where shown, is once, few, many, or a class for clones that have expanded.

few	NA	TRBV27	TRBJ1-2	CASSLSLGNFYGYTF	TGTGCCAGCAGTTTATCACTCGGCAACTTCTATGGCTACACCTTC
NA	NA	TRBV5-1	TRBJ1-2	CASSLADNYGYTF	TGCGCCAGCAGCTTGGCGGATAACTATGGCTACACCTTC
NA	NA	TRBV6-1	TRBJ1-3	CASSGRQDDSGNTIYF	TGTGCCAGCAGTGGGCGACAGGACGACTCTGGAAACACCATATATTTT
NA	TRBD1	TRBV7-2	TRBJ1-3	CASRQGTGSGNTIYF	TGTGCCAGCAGACAGGGGACGGGGTCTGGAAACACCATATATTTT
few	TRBD2	TRBV4-3	TRBJ2-3	CASSQVLQAAGGPDTQYF	TGCGCCAGCAGCCAAGTATTACAAGCGGCGGGAGGGCCTGATACGCAGTATTTT
many	NA	TRBV10-3	TRBJ1-4	CAISRTPDGEKLFF	TGTGCCATCAGTAGGACACCGGACGGGGAAAAACTGTTTTTT
few	NA	TRBV6-1	TRBJ1-1	CASSGLAGSPTEAFF	TGTGCCAGCAGTGGCTTAGCAGGCTCACCCACTGAAGCTTTCTTT
NA	NA	TRBV30	TRBJ1-2	CAWSWGGDYGYTF	TGTGCCTGGAGTTGGGGAGGGGACTATGGCTACACCTTC
NA	NA	TRBV12-3/TRBV12-4	TRBJ2-7	CASSPPRSLDTYEQYF	TGTGCCAGCAGCCCTCCGCGCAGCCTTGACACCTACGAGCAGTACTTC
many	TRBD2	TRBV7-9	TRBJ2-3	CASSEAGTSGGPDTQYF	TGTGCCAGCAGCGAAGCCGGGACTAGCGGGGGGCCAGATACGCAGTATTTT
NA	TRBD2	TRBV5-1	TRBJ2-5	CASSSRSITSEQETQYF	TGCGCCAGCAGCTCAAGGAGCATAACTAGCGAGCAAGAGACCCAGTACTTC
many	NA	TRBV4-3	TRBJ1-1	CASSQDTRRDTEAFF	TGCGCCAGCAGCCAAGATACCCGTAGGGACACTGAAGCTTTCTTT
many	NA	TRBV12-3/TRBV12-4	TRBJ1-1	CASSFSTNTEAFF	TGTGCCAGCAGTTTTTCGACGAACACTGAAGCTTTCTTT
few	NA	TRBV6-6	TRBJ2-5	CASLPGAETQYF	TGTGCCAGCCTCCCGGGGGCAGAGACCCAGTACTTC
NA	TRBD1	TRBV28	TRBJ1-2	CASSLTGQGYYGYTF	TGTGCCAGCAGTTTAACCGGACAGGGGTACTATGGCTACACCTTC
NA	TRBD1	TRBV6-6	TRBJ1-1	CATGQARNTEAFF	TGTGCCACCGGACAGGCGCGTAACACTGAAGCTTTCTTT
many	TRBD2	TRBV7-9	TRBJ2-1	CASSRGDSGVVNEQFF	TGTGCCAGCAGCCGGGGAGATAGCGGGGTTGTGAATGAGCAGTTCTTC
few	NA	TRBV11-2	TRBJ2-7	CASSPFVNEQYF	TGTGCCAGCAGCCCTTTTGTAAACGAGCAGTACTTC
NA	TRBD1	TRBV30	TRBJ2-7	CACLDRGAFYEQYF	TGTGCCTGCCTGGACAGGGGCGCTTTCTACGAGCAGTACTTC
NA	TRBD2	TRBV12-3/TRBV12-4	TRBJ2-2	CASSLSRTSGAANTGELFF	TGTGCCAGCAGTTTAAGCAGGACTAGCGGGGCTGCGAACACCGGGGAGCTGTTTTTT
many	NA	TRBV7-2	TRBJ2-1	CASRRIRTESSYNEQFF	TGTGCCAGCAGACGAATACGGACAGAATCCTCCTACAATGAGCAGTTCTTC
once	NA	TRBV28	TRBJ2-1	CASSSGTRGSYNEQFF	TGTGCCAGCAGTTCCGGGACAAGGGGCTCCTACAATGAGCAGTTCTTC
NA	NA	TRBV6-6	TRBJ2-7	CASSFLMEQYF	TGTGCCAGCAGTTTCTTAATGGAGCAGTACTTC
many	NA	TRBV15	TRBJ1-3	CATSRGGSGNTIYF	TGTGCCACCAGCAGAGGTGGCTCTGGAAACACCATATATTTT
many	NA	TRBV4-3	TRBJ2-5	CASSRNSGTQYQETQYF	TGCGCCAGCAGCCGAAACTCCGGGACCCAGTACCAAGAGACCCAGTACTTC
NA	TRBD1	TRBV30	TRBJ2-7	CAWSPGQGRYRHF	TGTGCCTGGAGTCCAGGACAGGGTCGGTATAGGCACTTC
few	NA	TRBV20-1	TRBJ2-5	CSARDDPDQETQYF	TGCAGTGCTAGAGATGACCCCGACCAAGAGACCCAGTACTTC
few	NA	TRBV15	TRBJ1-4	CATSRDQVEKLFF	TGTGCCACCAGCAGAGATCAGGTTGAAAAACTGTTTTTT
few	TRBD2	TRBV25-1	TRBJ2-1	CASSDSGGSYNEQFF	TGTGCCAGCAGTGATAGCGGGGGCTCCTACAATGAGCAGTTCTTC
many	NA	TRBV7-6	TRBJ2-7	CASSKVLNGYEQYF	TGTGCCAGCAGCAAGGTACTGAATGGCTACGAGCAGTACTTC
many	NA	TRBV12-3/TRBV12-4	TRBJ2-1	CASSSRGLYNEQFF	TGTGCCAGCAGTTCTAGGGGACTCTACAATGAGCAGTTCTTC
many	TRBD2	TRBV5-1	TRBJ2-3	CASSLAGLAGRRTDTQYF	TGCGCCAGCAGCTTGGCAGGTCTAGCGGGAAGACGCACAGATACGCAGTATTTT
many	TRBD1	TRBV7-9	TRBJ1-1	CASSLAGGAEAFF	TGTGCCAGCAGCCTGGCAGGGGGGGCTGAAGCTTTCTTT
NA	TRBD2	TRBV7-9	TRBJ2-2	CASSPRLAGGRTGELFF	TGTGCCAGCAGCCCGAGACTAGCGGGAGGGCGCACCGGGGAGCTGTTTTTT
NA	TRBD1	TRBV7-6	TRBJ2-1	CASSQGGTGWNEQFF	TGTGCCAGCAGCCAGGGGGGGACAGGGTGGAATGAGCAGTTCTTC
NA	NA	TRBV5-4	TRBJ2-5	CASTEPGQQETQYF	TGTGCCAGCACCGAACCGGGACAACAAGAGACCCAGTACTTC
few	NA	TRBV20-1	TRBJ1-2	CSARDWMAGAVAFYGYTF	TGCAGTGCTAGAGATTGGATGGCGGGAGCCGTCGCGTTTTATGGCTACACCTTC
NA	NA	TRBV20-1	TRBJ1-3	CSARRRGNTIYF	TGCAGTGCTAGACGTAGGGGTAACACCATATATTTT
NA	NA	TRBV28	TRBJ1-5	CASSLDSDSQVLSNQPQHF	TGTGCCAGCAGTTTAGATTCGGACAGCCAAGTACTTAGCAATCAGCCCCAGCATTTT
many	NA	TRBV24-1	TRBJ2-3	CATSDFETYTQYF	TGTGCCACCAGTGATTTTGAGACCTATACGCAGTATTTT
few	NA	TRBV12-3/TRBV12-4	TRBJ1-4	CASSYWGGGEKLFF	TGTGCCAGCAGCTACTGGGGGGGGGGTGAAAAACTGTTTTTT
many	NA	TRBV20-1	TRBJ1-4	CSATQATNEKLFF	TGCAGTGCTACACAGGCAACTAATGAAAAACTGTTTTTT
few	NA	TRBV28	TRBJ1-6	CASSLLRGSPLHF	TGTGCCAGCAGTTTACTGCGGGGGTCACCCCTCCACTTT
few	NA	TRBV5-1	TRBJ2-5	CASSGEGGEETQYF	TGCGCCAGCAGCGGGGAGGGGGGAGAAGAGACCCAGTACTTC
many	TRBD1	TRBV6-5	TRBJ2-1	CASSNRGEQFF	TGTGCCAGCAGTAACAGGGGTGAGCAGTTCTTC
many	TRBD1	TRBV5-1	TRBJ2-5	CASSSDREETQYF	TGCGCCAGCAGTTCGGACAGGGAAGAGACCCAGTACTTC
NA	NA	TRBV28	TRBJ2-5	CASSWDVEETQYF	TGTGCCAGCAGCTGGGACGTGGAAGAGACCCAGTACTTC
many	NA	TRBV5-1	TRBJ2-1	CASSPGSSSYNEQFF	TGCGCCAGCAGTCCCGGGAGTAGCTCCTACAATGAGCAGTTCTTC
few	TRBD1	TRBV7-2	TRBJ1-1	CASSLGGTGMSAEAFF	TGTGCCAGCAGCTTAGGAGGGACAGGGATGTCTGCTGAAGCTTTCTTT
NA	TRBD2	TRBV12-3/TRBV12-4	TRBJ2-4	CASSPTSWEDIQYF	TGTGCCAGCAGTCCGACTAGCTGGGAGGACATTCAGTACTTC
few	NA	TRBV29-1	TRBJ1-1	CSVKRPENTEAFF	TGCAGCGTCAAAAGGCCAGAGAACACTGAAGCTTTCTTT